One sample yielded the 20 T cell receptor beta chains listed below, sequenced in a study of T cells after yellow fever vaccination. TCRdb recomputed calls from the 5' RACE reads with MiXCR, one row per CDR3 protein. Of about 350,000 distinct CDR3 sequences detected, approximately 4% appear once; the ten largest clones hold 20% to 25%. The material was PBMCs, obtained 5 days after the yellow fever booster vaccination. The receptors here all came from a man between 18 and 29 years old who received the YFV17D yellow fever vaccine.

This clonotype has ten or more counts. The V gene is TRBV7-9, the J gene TRBJ1-1; 7 positions agree with TRBD1. CDR1 is SEHNR, CDR2 FQNEAQ, per germline (reference sequence). The ends lost 6 bases at V and 7 bases at J; junction bases unmatched: 17. CDR3 length equals 16 residues. CDR3: CASRGVEGQSSSEAFF. CDR3 in DNA: TGTGCCAGCAGGGGGGTCGAGGGACAGTCGAGTAGTGAAGCTTTCTTT.

This clonotype was seen only a few times. The chain is built from TRBV7-2 and TRBJ2-3; the D gene is possibly TRBD2 (6 bases). CDR3 size: 15 residues. Per the germline V gene, CDR1 is SGHTA and CDR2 is FQGNSA. The germline V and J ends were trimmed by 3 bases and 6 bases, with 16 bases remaining between them. CDR3 amino acids: CASSFRRGTSDTQYF. In nucleotides, the CDR3 is TGTGCCAGCAGCTTCCGTCGGGGGACGTCGGATACGCAGTATTTT.

The chain links TRBV7-6 to TRBJ1-5; the match to TRBD1 covers 9 bases. J was trimmed by 3 bases and V by 1 base; bases with no gene match: 10. Germline CDR1 SGHVS, CDR2 FNYEAQ. The CDR3 extends over 18 amino acids. The CDR3 sequence: CASSLVGLQGAPNQPQHF. As DNA, the CDR3 is TGTGCCAGCAGCTTAGTGGGGTTACAGGGGGCTCCCAATCAGCCCCAGCATTTT. The variable domain in full, with the rest retrieved from reference TRBV7-6 and TRBJ1-5, is GAGVSQSPRYKVTKRGQDVALRCDPISGHVSLYWYRQALGQGPEFLTYFNYEAQQDKSGLPNDRFSAERPEGSISTLTIQRTEQRDSAMYRCASSLVGLQGAPNQPQHFGDGTRLSIL.

This clonotype was detected a few times. The J gene is TRBJ2-1, the V gene TRBV20-1; D perhaps matches TRBD1 (5 bases). Trimming stripped 8 bases from V and 4 bases from J, with 9 bases between. The CDR3 is 11 residues long. Germline V lookup: CDR1 DFQATT, CDR2 SNEGSKA (reference sequence). This CDR3 is CSPRAYNEQFF. The CDR3 nucleotides read TGCAGTCCCAGGGCTTACAATGAGCAGTTCTTC.

This clonotype has a count of ten or more. V gene TRBV9 combines with J gene TRBJ1-2; weak D call: TRBD1 (5 bases). CDR3 length equals 15 residues. Germline lookup yields CDR1 SGDLS and CDR2 YYNGEE. Trimming shortened V by 3 bases and J by 0 bases, and 12 bases separated the two germline ends. DNA of the CDR3: TGTGCCAGCAGCGGCTCCGGGACTTCTAACTATGGCTACACCTTC. It is translated as CASSGSGTSNYGYTF.

This clonotype was recorded many times. The chain is built from TRBV5-1 and TRBJ2-3; D remains unclear. This CDR3 has 12 amino acids. V was clipped by 0 bases and J by 6 bases, with 5 bases between them. Germline assignment: CDR1 SGHRS and CDR2 YFSETQ. The CDR3 loop reads CASSLAVDTQYF. In DNA, the CDR3 is TGCGCCAGCAGCTTGGCGGTGGATACGCAGTATTTT.

This chain links TRBV5-1 with TRBJ2-4; perhaps D is TRBD1 or TRBD2 (6 bases each). V gave up 0 bases and J gave up 8 bases, with 12 bases separating them. Germline values: CDR1 SGHRS, CDR2 YFSETQ. The CDR3 runs to 14 residues. The CDR3 reads CASSLEGGEDIQYF. CDR3 in DNA: TGCGCCAGCAGCTTGGAGGGGGGCGAAGACATTCAGTACTTC. Complete variable domain (other parts from reference TRBV5-1 and TRBJ2-4): KAGVTQTPRYLIKTRGQQVTLSCSPISGHRSVSWYQQTPGQGLQFLFEYFSETQRNKGNFPGRFSGRQFSNSRSEMNVSTLELGDSALYLCASSLEGGEDIQYFGAGTRLSVL.

V usage is TRBV20-1 and J usage is TRBJ2-2; 8 positions match TRBD1. With 6 bases clipped from V and 4 bases from J, the junction kept 7 bases outside the gene matches. The CDR3 covers 14 residues. Germline V gene sequence: CDR1 DFQATT, CDR2 SNEGSKA (reference sequence). DNA of the CDR3: TGCAGTGCGGCAAACACAGGGGGCACCGGGGAGCTGTTTTTT. This sequence encodes CSAANTGGTGELFF.

This clonotype has at least ten counts. J is TRBJ2-3 and V is TRBV4-1; D gene unclear. The CDR3 length is 15 residues. Between the trimmed V and J ends, which lost 4 bases and 0 bases, there was a span of 11 bases. From germline, CDR1 is MGHRA and CDR2 YSYEKL. The CDR3 DNA reads as TGCGCCAGCAGCCCAAGATACGTAAGCACAGATACGCAGTATTTT. This translates into CASSPRYVSTDTQYF.

The chain recombines TRBV20-1 with TRBJ1-4; D possibly corresponds to TRBD1 (5 bases). This CDR3 comprises 14 residues. From germline, CDR1 is DFQATT and CDR2 SNEGSKA (reference sequence). Between the trimmed V and J ends, which lost 6 bases and 8 bases, there was a span of 19 bases. The CDR3 sequence: CSADKGQKGEKLFF. CDR3 DNA: TGCAGTGCAGATAAGGGGCAAAAAGGCGAAAAACTGTTTTTT.

This clonotype was detected a few times. The rearrangement links TRBV29-1 to TRBJ1-1, with 7 bases identical to TRBD1. From germline, CDR1 is SQVTM and CDR2 ANQGSEA. This CDR3 has 13 amino acids. J was trimmed by 0 bases and V by 6 bases; bases with no gene match: 4. In DNA, the CDR3 is TGCAGCGTCCAGACAGGGATGAACACTGAAGCTTTCTTT. Encoded protein: CSVQTGMNTEAFF.

As regards this clonotype: One end of the junction fails to match germline, which may point to a read error. J is TRBJ2-1 and V is TRBV9, with 8 bases lining up with TRBD2. The CDR3 sequence is 15 residues long. Germline V gene data show CDR1 as SGDLS and CDR2 as YYNGEE. DNA of the CDR3: TGTGCCAGCAGCGTAGGAGCGGGGGCGTACACTGAGCAGTTCTTC. Amino acid sequence: CASSVGAGAYTEQFF.

This clonotype showed up just a few times. The rearrangement joins TRBV12-3 or TRBV12-4 to TRBJ1-6; no definite D call. V lost 4 bases to trimming and J lost 9 bases, with 10 bases between them. The CDR3 contains 13 residues. The CDR3 is CASSWTPGSPLHF. CDR3 nucleotides: TGTGCCAGCAGTTGGACCCCAGGTTCACCCCTCCACTTT.

The chain combines TRBV2 with TRBJ2-7; 7 nucleotides align to TRBD1. CDR3 length: 14 amino acids. The V gene's germline CDR1 is SNHLY and CDR2 FYNNEI. V was pared by 2 bases and J by 2 bases, with 3 bases of the junction left unmatched. Here the CDR3 reads CASSERQGAYEQYV. The DNA of the CDR3 is TGTGCCAGCAGTGAAAGACAGGGTGCCTACGAGCAGTACGTC.

This clonotype was seen a handful of times. The chain joins TRBV7-2 to TRBJ2-4, with 7 bases aligning to TRBD2. Trimming at V came to 1 base and at J to 6 bases, leaving 6 bases not matched to a gene. Germline lookup yields CDR1 SGHTA and CDR2 FQGNSA. CDR3 length equals 15 residues. The CDR3 region has the DNA TGTGCCAGCAGCTTAGTGGCAGGACTAGTAAACATTCAGTACTTC. It specifies CASSLVAGLVNIQYF.

This clonotype occurred a few times. This chain joins TRBV28 and TRBJ2-6; D is unclear. Germline CDR1 is MDHEN and CDR2 is SYDVKM. Deletions cut 2 bases from V and 1 base from J, with 3 bases between. The CDR3 has 14 residues. The CDR3 region is CASSLHSGANVLTF. The CDR3 nucleotides are TGTGCCAGCAGTTTACATTCTGGGGCCAACGTCCTGACTTTC.

This clonotype was recorded at least ten times. This rearrangement joins TRBV6-2 or TRBV6-3 to TRBJ2-7; D possibly matches TRBD1 or TRBD2 (5 bases each). This CDR3 is built from 17 residues. The V gene's germline CDR1 is MNHEY and CDR2 SVGEGT. V lost 0 bases and J 2 bases, leaving 17 bases between the germline ends. The CDR3 sequence: CASSYSESWGFTYEQYF. DNA for the CDR3: TGTGCCAGCAGTTACTCGGAGTCGTGGGGGTTTACCTACGAGCAGTACTTC.

The table lists this clonotype with many counts. The chain links TRBV7-2 to TRBJ2-3, with TRBD1 matching 10 bases. The CDR3 loop spans 15 amino acids. Germline lookup yields CDR1 SGHTA and CDR2 FQGNSA. Trimming cost V 3 bases and J 4 bases; bases outside gene matches: 4. This CDR3 reads CASSFPGQGPDTQYF. CDR3 sequence (DNA): TGTGCCAGCAGCTTCCCGGGACAGGGGCCAGATACGCAGTATTTT.

This chain joins TRBV21-1 and TRBJ2-3; no DNA check was done on the table's D call, TRBD2. TRBV21-1 is marked as a pseudogene. This CDR3 contains 18 residues. The CDR3 here is CASSQIGAHSLGTDTQYF. The CDR3 nucleotides read TGTGCCAGCAGCCAGATAGGGGCCCACTCACTCGGCACAGATACGCAGTATTTT.

There are a few counts of this clonotype. The chain is built from TRBV11-2 and TRBJ2-6; either TRBD1 or TRBD2 may fit D (5 bases each). The length of the CDR3 is 20 residues. The germline V gene encodes CDR1 SGHAT and CDR2 FQNNGV. V lost 5 bases and J lost 5, with 28 bases in between. CDR3 DNA sequence: TGTGCCAGCAGCGCTCCGGTATCGGGGACCGGAGCCGTTTGGGCCAACGTCCTGACTTTC. This codes for CASSAPVSGTGAVWANVLTF.